These T cell receptor beta chains were read from a single sample in a study of T cells after yellow fever vaccination. In TCRdb, the 5' RACE reads were re-called with MiXCR into one record per CDR3 protein. Among 300,000 or so distinct CDR3 sequences, around 3.9% were seen once, and the ten largest hold approximately 24%. Sample: PBMCs, taken 5 days after the yellow fever booster vaccination. These receptors were obtained from a man aged 18 to 35 who received the YFV17D yellow fever vaccine. The conserved cysteine and the conserved F or W are not part of the CDR3 here.

cdr3_aa j_call v_call
ASSPGSGSPQETQY TRBJ2-5 TRBV7-2
SARPGHLQETQY TRBJ2-5 TRBV20-1
ASSQKGAADTQY TRBJ2-3 TRBV3-1
ASSLGQGGNTIY TRBJ1-3 TRBV7-2
SAPRPADFRLETQY TRBJ2-5 TRBV20-1
ASSYTGIYEQY TRBJ2-7 TRBV6-2/TRBV6-3
ASSQRVAEDTQY TRBJ2-3 TRBV4-3
ASTRGSSYGYT TRBJ1-2 TRBV25-1
ASSYSAGRAF TRBJ1-1 TRBV6-2/TRBV6-3
ASSYLRAQETQY TRBJ2-5 TRBV6-2/TRBV6-3
ASSPRLAGGKETQY TRBJ2-5 TRBV7-2
ASSLTQGPGYGYT TRBJ1-2 TRBV7-2
ASRDPVHEQY TRBJ2-7 TRBV6-2/TRBV6-3
ASSPWDRNQPQH TRBJ1-5 TRBV7-2
ASSYSTAIRTYEQY TRBJ2-7 TRBV6-2/TRBV6-3
ASSPAWGNTGELF TRBJ2-2 TRBV7-9
ASTLRWGTEAF TRBJ1-1 TRBV27
ASSMVRHSAQPQH TRBJ1-5 TRBV19
ASSEAVVGAF TRBJ1-1 TRBV2
ASSLASLPDTQY TRBJ2-3 TRBV11-2
ASRAQAGVVETQY TRBJ2-5 TRBV5-1
ASSTDRGSKNIQY TRBJ2-4 TRBV5-1
ASSFPLAGGGGEQY TRBJ2-7 TRBV11-2
ATSSIRAMTGELF TRBJ2-2 TRBV15
ASSLANMTHRGGTEAF TRBJ1-1 TRBV5-1
ASSWGLWTGELF TRBJ2-2 TRBV7-2
ASSSTSLAGELF TRBJ2-2 TRBV7-9
ASSQDGVSGSPLH TRBJ1-6 TRBV4-3
ASSVVNGANVLT TRBJ2-6 TRBV9
ASSLGSGFTDTQY TRBJ2-3 TRBV5-1
ASRIRDSDGYT TRBJ1-2 TRBV6-5
ASSLSLFTDTQY TRBJ2-3 TRBV5-1
SAEQGVGDTQY TRBJ2-3 TRBV20-1
SASLLAGGIYNEQF TRBJ2-1 TRBV20-1
ASSGTGGLYGYT TRBJ1-2 TRBV9
ASTALRTSGGKGETQY TRBJ2-5 TRBV4-1
ASMSTGGRETQY TRBJ2-5 TRBV2
SAPPKGRGTEAF TRBJ1-1 TRBV20-1
ASSEVGGPSPDTQY TRBJ2-3 TRBV10-2
ASRPQGINQPQH TRBJ1-5 TRBV6-2/TRBV6-3
ASSPNRQGYTEAF TRBJ1-1 TRBV7-9
ASSFSGAEQPQH TRBJ1-5 TRBV7-2
SAWTSGDQETQY TRBJ2-5 TRBV20-1
ASSEAGEAGELF TRBJ2-2 TRBV25-1
ASSPSVVFGELF TRBJ2-2 TRBV11-1
ASSQVGVGTDTQY TRBJ2-3 TRBV4-3
ATNRGEGSTDTQY TRBJ2-3 TRBV19
ASRRRGARRVTNEKLF TRBJ1-4 TRBV6-5
ASSPRDRGPNGYT TRBJ1-2 TRBV7-9
SVDTGRLNTEAF TRBJ1-1 TRBV29-1
ASSLVGIRGNTIY TRBJ1-3 TRBV7-2
ASSQEVRQGVIRPSYEQY TRBJ2-7 TRBV4-3